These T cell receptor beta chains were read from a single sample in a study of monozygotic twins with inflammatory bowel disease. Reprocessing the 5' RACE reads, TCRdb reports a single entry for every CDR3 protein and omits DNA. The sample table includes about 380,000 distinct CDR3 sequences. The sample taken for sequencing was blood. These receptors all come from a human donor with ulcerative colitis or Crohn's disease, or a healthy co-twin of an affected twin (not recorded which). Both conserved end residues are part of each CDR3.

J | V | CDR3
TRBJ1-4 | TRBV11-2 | CASSYGLSAPGATNEKLFF
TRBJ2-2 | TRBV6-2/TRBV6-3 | CASSYGLQGNTGELFF
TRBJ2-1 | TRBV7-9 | CASSLARQGSNEQFF
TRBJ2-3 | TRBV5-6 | CASSWGTSGNTDTQYF
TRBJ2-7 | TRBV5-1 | CASSLGDRWENEQYF
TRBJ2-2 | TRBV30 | CAYWVTLVQENTGELFF
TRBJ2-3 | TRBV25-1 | CASSDRQTDTQYF
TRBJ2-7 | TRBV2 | CASSVGFSEQYF
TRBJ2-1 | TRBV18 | CASSPGNEQFF
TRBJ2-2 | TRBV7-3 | CASSFSPTGFKTGELFF
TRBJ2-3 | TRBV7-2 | CASRTGLAGADTQYF
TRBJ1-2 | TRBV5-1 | CASSLDRPTSTSGGYTF
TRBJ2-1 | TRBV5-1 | CASSYSGTGVYNEQFF
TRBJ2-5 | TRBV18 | CASSPTGDGETQYF
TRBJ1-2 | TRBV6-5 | CATTGDDYGYTF
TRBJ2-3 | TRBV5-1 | CASSLSGTSGGAGADTQYF
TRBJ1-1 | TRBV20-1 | CSARERVEAFF
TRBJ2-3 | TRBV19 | CASSWDTITDTQYF
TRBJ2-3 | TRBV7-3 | CASTPEGGPPTDTQYF
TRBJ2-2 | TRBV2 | CASSDPGSPANTGELFF
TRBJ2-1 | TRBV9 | CASSVTSYEQFF
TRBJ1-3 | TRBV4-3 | CASSLMEEGSGNTIYF
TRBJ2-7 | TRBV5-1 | CASSLKGQGTYEQYF
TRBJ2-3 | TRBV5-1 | CASTRGQGKDTQYF
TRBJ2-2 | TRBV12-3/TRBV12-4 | CASSLTGAAGELFF
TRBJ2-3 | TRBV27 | CATSGLANRVDTQYF
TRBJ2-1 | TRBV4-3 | CASSQDGLASLSSYNEQFF
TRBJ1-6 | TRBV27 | CASSLGAGSYNSPLHF
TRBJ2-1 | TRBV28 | CASSPPPSGGRTQFF
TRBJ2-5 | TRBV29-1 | CSVERGLAQLETQYF
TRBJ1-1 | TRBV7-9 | CASSSGQGVFTEAFF
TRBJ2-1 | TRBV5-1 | CASSLDRLAGGNEQFF
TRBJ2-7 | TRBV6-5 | CASSYSSGRGSYEQYF
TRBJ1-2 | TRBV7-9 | CASSKRDGTNYGYTF
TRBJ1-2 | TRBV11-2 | CASSLAVSSGFGYTF
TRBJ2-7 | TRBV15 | CATSRDLLSYEQYF
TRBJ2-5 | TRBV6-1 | CASSRGVDNWETQYF
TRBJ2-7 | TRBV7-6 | CASSSGTVYEQYF
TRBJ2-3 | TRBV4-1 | CASSHGPPSDTQYF
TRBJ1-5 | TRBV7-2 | CASSLELGNQPQHF
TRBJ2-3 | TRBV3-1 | CASSPSRQGWTDTQYF
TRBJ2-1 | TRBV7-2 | CASSNRVYEQFF
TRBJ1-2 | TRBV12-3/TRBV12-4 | CASSFMGGEGYTF
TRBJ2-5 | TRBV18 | CASSLRVETQYF
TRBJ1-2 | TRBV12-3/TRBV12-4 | CASSFSLTQYGYTF
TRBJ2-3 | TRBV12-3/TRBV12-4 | CASSDGRGPGTDTQYF
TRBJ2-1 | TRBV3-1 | CASSQDVLRLSGNEQFF
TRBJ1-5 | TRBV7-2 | CASSLAIQGNQPQHF